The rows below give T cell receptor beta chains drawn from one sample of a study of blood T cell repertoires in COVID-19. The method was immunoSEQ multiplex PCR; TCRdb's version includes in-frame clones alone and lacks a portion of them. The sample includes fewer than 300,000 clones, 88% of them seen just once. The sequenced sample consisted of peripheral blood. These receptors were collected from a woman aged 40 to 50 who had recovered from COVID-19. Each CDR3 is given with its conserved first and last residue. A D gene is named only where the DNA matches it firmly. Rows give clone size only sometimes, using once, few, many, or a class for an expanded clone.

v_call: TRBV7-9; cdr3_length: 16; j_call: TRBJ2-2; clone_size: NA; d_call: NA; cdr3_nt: TGTGCCAGCAGCTTAGGCCCTAGGGGAAACACCGGGGAGCTGTTTTTT; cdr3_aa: CASSLGPRGNTGELFF
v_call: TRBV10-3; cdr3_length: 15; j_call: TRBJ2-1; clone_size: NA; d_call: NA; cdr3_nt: TGTGCCATCAGCCCAGGGGGCGGGAGCCCCAATGAGCAGTTCTTC; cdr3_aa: CAISPGGGSPNEQFF
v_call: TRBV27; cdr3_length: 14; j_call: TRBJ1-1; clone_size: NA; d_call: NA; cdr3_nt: TGTGCCAGCAGTTTAGGGCATCCCAACACTGAAGCTTTCTTT; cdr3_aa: CASSLGHPNTEAFF
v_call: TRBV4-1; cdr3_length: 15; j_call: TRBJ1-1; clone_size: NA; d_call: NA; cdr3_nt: TGCGCCAGCAGCCAAGAGCGGACAGTGAACACTGAAGCTTTCTTT; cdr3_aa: CASSQERTVNTEAFF
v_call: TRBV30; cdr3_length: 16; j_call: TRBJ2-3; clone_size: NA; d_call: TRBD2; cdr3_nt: TGTGCCTGGAAGGGGCTAGCGGGAGCCCCTTCAGATACGCAGTATTTT; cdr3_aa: CAWKGLAGAPSDTQYF
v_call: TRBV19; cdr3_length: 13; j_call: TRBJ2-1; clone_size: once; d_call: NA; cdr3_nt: TGTGCCAGTAGTTCCCGAGCAGGGAATGAGCAGTTCTTC; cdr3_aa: CASSSRAGNEQFF
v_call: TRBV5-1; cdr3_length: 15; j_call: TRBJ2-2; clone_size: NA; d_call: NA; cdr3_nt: TGCGCCAGCAGCTTGGCCTCCGGGAGCACCGGGGAGCTGTTTTTT; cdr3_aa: CASSLASGSTGELFF
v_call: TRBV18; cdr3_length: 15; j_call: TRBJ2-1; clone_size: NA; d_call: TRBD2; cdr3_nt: TGTGCCAGCTCCCCGAGCGGGGATACCTACAATGAGCAGTTCTTC; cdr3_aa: CASSPSGDTYNEQFF
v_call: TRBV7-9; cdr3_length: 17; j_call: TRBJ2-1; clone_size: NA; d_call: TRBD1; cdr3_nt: TGTGCCAGCAGCCCGACAGGGATCCCAAGGTCCTACAATGAGCAGTTCTTC; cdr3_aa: CASSPTGIPRSYNEQFF
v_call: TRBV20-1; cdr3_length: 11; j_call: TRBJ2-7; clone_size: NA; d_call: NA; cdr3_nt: TGCAGTGCTAGTCGGGGCTACGAGCAGTACTTC; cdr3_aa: CSASRGYEQYF
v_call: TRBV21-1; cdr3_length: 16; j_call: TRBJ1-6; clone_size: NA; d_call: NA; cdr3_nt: TGTGCCAGCAGCAAAGCGCGATGCGGGTATAATTCACCCCTCCACTTT; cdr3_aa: CASSKARCGYNSPLHF
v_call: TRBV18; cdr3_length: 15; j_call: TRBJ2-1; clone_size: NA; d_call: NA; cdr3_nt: TGTGCCAGCTCACCACGCCGAGGTAGAGACCATGAGCAGTTCTTC; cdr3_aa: CASSPRRGRDHEQFF
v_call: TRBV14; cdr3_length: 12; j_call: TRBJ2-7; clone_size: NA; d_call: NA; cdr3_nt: TGTGCCAGCAGCCTCCGACAGGCTGAGCAGTACTTC; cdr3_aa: CASSLRQAEQYF
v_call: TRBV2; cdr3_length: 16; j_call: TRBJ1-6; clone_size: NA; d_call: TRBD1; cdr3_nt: TGTGCCAGCAGTGTGGGCAGGGGGGTCTATAATTCACCCCTCCACTTT; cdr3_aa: CASSVGRGVYNSPLHF
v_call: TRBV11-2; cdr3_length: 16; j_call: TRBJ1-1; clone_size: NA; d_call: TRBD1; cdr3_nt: TGTGCCAGCAGCTTAGTACTACAGGGGGGATCAACTGAAGCTTTCTTT; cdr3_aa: CASSLVLQGGSTEAFF
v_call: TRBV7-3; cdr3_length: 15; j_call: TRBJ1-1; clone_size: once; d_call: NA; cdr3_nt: TGTGCCAGCAGCTTACGTCAGGGGATGAACACTGAAGCTTTCTTT; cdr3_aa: CASSLRQGMNTEAFF
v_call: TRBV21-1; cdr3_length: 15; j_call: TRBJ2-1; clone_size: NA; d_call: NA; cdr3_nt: TGTGCCAGCAGAAGTGGTGGACCCCGGGAGGATGAGCAGTTCTTC; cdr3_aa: CASRSGGPREDEQFF
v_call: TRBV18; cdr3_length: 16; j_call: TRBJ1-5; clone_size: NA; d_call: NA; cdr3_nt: TGTGCCAGCTCACAGGACAGATCTGCGCAGGGTCAGCCCCAGCATTTT; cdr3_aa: CASSQDRSAQGQPQHF
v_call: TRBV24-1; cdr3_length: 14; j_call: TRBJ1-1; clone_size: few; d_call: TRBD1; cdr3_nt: TGTGCCACCAGGGCGACAGGGGGGAGGGGTGAAGCTTTCTTT; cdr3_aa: CATRATGGRGEAFF
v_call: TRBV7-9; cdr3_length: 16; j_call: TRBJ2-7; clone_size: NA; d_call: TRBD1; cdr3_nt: TGTGCCAGCAGCTTAGTTCCCAGGGGGTTCCCCTACGAGCAGTACTTC; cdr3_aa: CASSLVPRGFPYEQYF
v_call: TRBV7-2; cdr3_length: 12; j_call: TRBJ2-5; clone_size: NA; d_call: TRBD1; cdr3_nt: TGTGCCAGCCAGACAGGGCAAGAGACCCAGTACTTC; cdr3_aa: CASQTGQETQYF
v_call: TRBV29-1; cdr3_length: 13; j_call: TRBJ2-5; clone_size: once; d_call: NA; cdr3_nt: TGCAGCGTTTCTGGACTGTACCAAGAGACCCAGTACTTC; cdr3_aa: CSVSGLYQETQYF
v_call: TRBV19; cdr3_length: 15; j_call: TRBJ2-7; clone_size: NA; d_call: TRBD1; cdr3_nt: TGTGCCAGTAGTAGCTCCGGGACAGGGGGTGACGAGCAGTACTTC; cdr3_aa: CASSSSGTGGDEQYF
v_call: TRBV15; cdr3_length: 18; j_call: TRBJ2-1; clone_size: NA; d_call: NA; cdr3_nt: TGTGCCACCAGCAGAGATCGGCGCGGGACGAGCTCCTACAATGAGCAGTTCTTC; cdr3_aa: CATSRDRRGTSSYNEQFF
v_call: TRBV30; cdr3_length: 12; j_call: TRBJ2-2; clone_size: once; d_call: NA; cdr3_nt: TGTGCCTGGGATCAGAACACCGGGGAGCTGTTTTTT; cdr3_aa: CAWDQNTGELFF
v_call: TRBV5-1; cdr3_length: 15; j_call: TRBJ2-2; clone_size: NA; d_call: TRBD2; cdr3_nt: TGCGCCAGCAGCGGACTAGCGGGAGGAACCGGGGAGCTGTTTTTT; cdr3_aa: CASSGLAGGTGELFF
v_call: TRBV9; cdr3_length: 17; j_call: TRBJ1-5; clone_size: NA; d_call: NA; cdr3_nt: TGTGCCAGCAGCGTAGGGCCCCGTGGGCAGGGCGATCAGCCCCAGCATTTT; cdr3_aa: CASSVGPRGQGDQPQHF
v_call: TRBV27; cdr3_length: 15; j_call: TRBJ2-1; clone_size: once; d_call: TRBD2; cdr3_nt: TGTGCCAGCACCCCGGCCCCGGGGGGGTACAATGAGCAGTTCTTC; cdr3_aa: CASTPAPGGYNEQFF
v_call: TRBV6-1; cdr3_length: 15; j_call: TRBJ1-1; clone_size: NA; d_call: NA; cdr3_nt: TGTGCCAGCAGTGAAGGAGGAGGACCGAACACTGAAGCTTTCTTT; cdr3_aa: CASSEGGGPNTEAFF
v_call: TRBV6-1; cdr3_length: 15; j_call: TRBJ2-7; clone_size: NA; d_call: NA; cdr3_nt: TGTGCCAGCAGTGAGATGGCGGTCAGCTCCTACGAGCAGTACTTC; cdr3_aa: CASSEMAVSSYEQYF